A selection of T cell receptor beta chains follows, all from one sample in a study of blood T cell repertoires in COVID-19. Sequencing used immunoSEQ multiplex PCR; TCRdb keeps in-frame clones, though not all of them. Counted here are 230,000 or so clones, 85% occurring once; the ten biggest clones make up 5% to 7.5%. The sequenced material came from PBMCs or T cells enriched from blood (not recorded which). Receptors originate from a woman between 45 and 65 years old who had been exposed to COVID-19. CDR3s include the opening cysteine and the closing phenylalanine or tryptophan.

J gene | V gene | CDR3 length | CDR3 protein
TRBJ1-3 | TRBV7-2 | 15 | CASSRSIGAGNTIYF
TRBJ1-3 | TRBV30 | 15 | CAGDGTPTPGNTIYF
TRBJ1-4 | TRBV7-2 | 15 | CASSFSPGQGKKLFF
TRBJ1-5 | TRBV19 | 14 | CASSPERGNQPQHF
TRBJ1-1 | TRBV6-5 | 11 | CASSFGLVTLF
TRBJ1-2 | TRBV7-9 | 15 | CASSLSSTGDNGYTF
TRBJ1-2 | TRBV19 | 14 | CASSIPGQPYGYTF
TRBJ2-5 | TRBV3-1/TRBV3-2 | 16 | CASNQILAGATETQYF
TRBJ1-5 | TRBV5-1 | 15 | CASSLGRGLNQPQHF
TRBJ2-3 | TRBV4-3 | 16 | CASSPSMGHRTDTQYF
TRBJ2-5 | TRBV18 | 14 | CASSPPREGETQYF
TRBJ2-7 | TRBV5-1 | 13 | CASSSNSRDEQYF
TRBJ2-1 | TRBV5-4 | 16 | CASSPPGTRVVNEQFF
TRBJ2-3 | TRBV9 | 19 | CASSLSAGTSGGITDTQYF
TRBJ2-1 | TRBV27 | 15 | CASRTSLRVYNEQFF
TRBJ2-1 | TRBV5-4 | 19 | CASSIGGANRQPPYNEQFF
TRBJ1-2 | TRBV30 | 13 | CAWSVGRANGYTF
TRBJ2-1 | TRBV5-4 | 17 | CASSSNPSGTAPREQFF
TRBJ2-7 | TRBV5-1 | 15 | CASSETSGGRGEQYF
TRBJ2-1 | TRBV10-2 | 14 | CATLTGGSYNEQFF
TRBJ1-3 | TRBV28 | 16 | CASSPGGLSSGNTIYF
TRBJ1-5 | TRBV19 | 19 | CASSTAGTGARGSNQPQHF
TRBJ1-2 | TRBV7-9 | 13 | CASSSWTGGGYTF
TRBJ1-2 | TRBV2 | 13 | CASKERQHYGYTF
TRBJ1-2 | TRBV19 | 13 | CASSIRDTLGYTF
TRBJ2-1 | TRBV4-3 | 16 | CASSPLKRGGANEQFF
TRBJ2-3 | TRBV5-1 | 12 | CASSLDWRVQYF
TRBJ1-1 | TRBV28 | 14 | CASSLNWRGTEAFF
TRBJ1-2 | TRBV29-1 | 12 | CSARTGTYGYTF
TRBJ2-1 | TRBV14 | 18 | CASSQRAGAASYYNEQFF
TRBJ1-3 | TRBV2 | 13 | CASRRTSGNTIYF
TRBJ2-2 | TRBV19 | 15 | CASKSRGENTGELFF
TRBJ1-1 | TRBV10-2 | 14 | CASRVGRANTEAFF
TRBJ1-4 | TRBV6-6 | 14 | CASSSTGFNEKLFF
TRBJ2-7 | TRBV4-1 | 14 | CASSLSGGDYEQYF
TRBJ2-2 | TRBV6-2/TRBV6-3 | 14 | CASRPSGTTGELFF
TRBJ2-7 | TRBV19 | 13 | CASSGQLWDEQYF
TRBJ2-6 | TRBV5-1 | 19 | CASSVGLVGGGSGANVLTF
TRBJ2-6 | TRBV19 | 14 | CASSRTGEANVLTF
TRBJ2-2 | TRBV5-1 | 17 | CASSLGTGGADTGELFF
TRBJ1-2 | TRBV5-8 | 12 | CASSTLGYGYTF
TRBJ1-2 | TRBV11-2 | 15 | CASSSPTLVYYGYTF
TRBJ1-5 | TRBV6-5 | 15 | CASTPFRGSNQPQHF
TRBJ1-1 | TRBV19 | 14 | CASSTGGGWTEAFF
TRBJ1-2 | TRBV27 | 12 | CASGQENYGYTF
TRBJ1-2 | TRBV12-3/TRBV12-4 | 13 | CASSLELYRGYTF
TRBJ2-7 | TRBV24-1 | 14 | CATSAAGDLYEQYF
TRBJ1-2 | TRBV3-1/TRBV3-2 | 15 | CASSQDPGQGKGYTF
TRBJ1-2 | TRBV5-5 | 14 | CASSLAPQAHGYTF
TRBJ1-1 | TRBV12-3/TRBV12-4 | 13 | CASSFRGQTEAFF
TRBJ1-2 | TRBV28 | 16 | CASSLPGTGGVYGYTF
TRBJ1-2 | TRBV5-4 | 14 | CASSRKRDYGGYTF
TRBJ2-2 | TRBV9 | 16 | CASSVAIGLGTGELFF
TRBJ2-1 | TRBV13 | 14 | CASSVLALDNEQFF